A selection of T cell receptor beta chains follows, all from one sample in a study of shared clonotypes between healthy human individuals. Sequencing was performed with immunoSEQ multiplex PCR; in TCRdb, only in-frame clones are kept and a portion is missing. The sample consists of more than 1,200,000 clones, about 98.5% of them appearing once. The specimen sequenced was naive CD4+ T cells sorted from blood. These receptors were taken from a man under 40 in good health. The CDR3 runs from the conserved cysteine through the conserved F or W. Each record gives: CDR3 protein, CDR3 DNA, D gene, clone size, J gene, V gene. A D gene is named only where the DNA matches it firmly. Size values are once, few and many counts, or a class for expanded clones, and some rows have none.

cdr3_aa: CASSLTPAGAFHEQYF; cdr3_nt: TGTGCCAGCAGCTTAACCCCAGCGGGAGCATTCCACGAGCAGTACTTC; d_call: TRBD2; clone_size: -; j_call: TRBJ2-7; v_call: TRBV11-2
cdr3_aa: CASSLPGLGQETQYF; cdr3_nt: TGTGCCAGCAGCTTACCGGGACTAGGCCAAGAGACCCAGTACTTC; d_call: TRBD2; clone_size: -; j_call: TRBJ2-5; v_call: TRBV7-2
cdr3_aa: CASSLGPSGSSYNEQFF; cdr3_nt: TGTGCCAGCAGCTTAGGTCCTAGCGGGAGCTCCTACAATGAGCAGTTCTTC; d_call: TRBD2; clone_size: -; j_call: TRBJ2-1; v_call: TRBV11-3
cdr3_aa: CASSRQGRTEAFF; cdr3_nt: TGTGCCAGCAGTCGACAGGGGAGGACTGAAGCTTTCTTT; d_call: TRBD1; clone_size: -; j_call: TRBJ1-1; v_call: TRBV28
cdr3_aa: CASSIEGLAGGPSGVYTGELFF; cdr3_nt: TGTGCCAGTAGTATAGAGGGACTAGCGGGAGGGCCATCGGGAGTATACACCGGGGAGCTGTTTTTT; d_call: TRBD2; clone_size: -; j_call: TRBJ2-2; v_call: TRBV19
cdr3_aa: CASSKGADYGYTF; cdr3_nt: TGTGCCAGTAGTAAGGGGGCAGACTATGGCTACACCTTC; d_call: TRBD1; clone_size: -; j_call: TRBJ1-2; v_call: TRBV19
cdr3_aa: CASSQAWGENTEAFF; cdr3_nt: TGTGCCAGCAGCCAAGCCTGGGGGGAGAACACTGAAGCTTTCTTT; d_call: -; clone_size: once; j_call: TRBJ1-1; v_call: TRBV14
cdr3_aa: CATSRDMAGGPETQYF; cdr3_nt: TGTGCCACCAGCAGAGATATGGCAGGGGGCCCAGAGACCCAGTACTTC; d_call: TRBD1; clone_size: -; j_call: TRBJ2-5; v_call: TRBV15
cdr3_aa: CASSLTGHYEQYF; cdr3_nt: TGTGCCAGCAGCTTAACGGGCCACTACGAGCAGTACTTC; d_call: -; clone_size: -; j_call: TRBJ2-7; v_call: TRBV7-3
cdr3_aa: CASSVPGSLFEAFF; cdr3_nt: TGTGCCAGCAGTGTCCCGGGAAGCCTCTTTGAAGCTTTCTTT; d_call: -; clone_size: -; j_call: TRBJ1-1; v_call: TRBV6-1
cdr3_aa: CASLSTGIRVAAANTGELFF; cdr3_nt: TGTGCCAGCCTATCGACCGGGATCAGAGTAGCGGCCGCGAACACCGGGGAGCTGTTTTTT; d_call: -; clone_size: -; j_call: TRBJ2-2; v_call: TRBV9
cdr3_aa: CASSSLGGRSGEQYF; cdr3_nt: TGTGCCAGCAGCTCCTTAGGAGGGAGGAGTGGTGAGCAGTACTTC; d_call: -; clone_size: -; j_call: TRBJ2-7; v_call: TRBV7-2
cdr3_aa: CASSLAINFNEQFF; cdr3_nt: TGTGCCAGCAGCTTGGCCATAAATTTCAATGAGCAGTTCTTC; d_call: -; clone_size: once; j_call: TRBJ2-1; v_call: TRBV5-6
cdr3_aa: CASSSSAGGYEQYF; cdr3_nt: TGCGCCAGCAGCTCCTCGGCAGGGGGCTACGAGCAGTACTTC; d_call: TRBD1; clone_size: -; j_call: TRBJ2-7; v_call: TRBV5-1
cdr3_aa: CASNFNPVSNQPQHF; cdr3_nt: TGTGCCAGTAATTTTAATCCGGTTAGCAATCAGCCCCAGCATTTT; d_call: -; clone_size: -; j_call: TRBJ1-5; v_call: TRBV19
cdr3_aa: CASSPPESPWATNEKLFF; cdr3_nt: TGTGCCAGCTCACCACCCGAATCACCCTGGGCAACTAATGAAAAACTGTTTTTT; d_call: -; clone_size: -; j_call: TRBJ1-4; v_call: TRBV18
cdr3_aa: CASRLTGGSNTEAFF; cdr3_nt: TGTGCCAGCCGACTGACAGGGGGCTCGAACACTGAAGCTTTCTTT; d_call: TRBD1; clone_size: once; j_call: TRBJ1-1; v_call: TRBV5-4
cdr3_aa: CASRDYYEQYF; cdr3_nt: TGTGCCAGCAGGGACTACTACGAGCAGTACTTC; d_call: -; clone_size: -; j_call: TRBJ2-7; v_call: TRBV6-6
cdr3_aa: CASSLDVWTEAFF; cdr3_nt: TGTGCCAGCAGCTTAGATGTGTGGACTGAAGCTTTCTTT; d_call: -; clone_size: -; j_call: TRBJ1-1; v_call: TRBV7-2
cdr3_aa: CASSWNDGGPNTGELFF; cdr3_nt: TGTGCCAGCAGCTGGAACGACGGGGGACCAAACACCGGGGAGCTGTTTTTT; d_call: -; clone_size: -; j_call: TRBJ2-2; v_call: TRBV5-5
cdr3_aa: CASSPSTGLGSGANVLTF; cdr3_nt: TGTGCCAGCAGCCCCAGCACGGGTTTAGGCTCTGGGGCCAACGTCCTGACTTTC; d_call: -; clone_size: -; j_call: TRBJ2-6; v_call: TRBV27
cdr3_aa: CAWSVRLAGPYPNTGELFF; cdr3_nt: TGTGCCTGGAGTGTAAGGCTAGCGGGACCATACCCGAACACCGGGGAGCTGTTTTTT; d_call: TRBD2; clone_size: -; j_call: TRBJ2-2; v_call: TRBV30
cdr3_aa: CATSRNRQEFYGYTF; cdr3_nt: TGTGCCACCAGCAGAAATCGACAGGAATTCTATGGCTACACCTTC; d_call: -; clone_size: -; j_call: TRBJ1-2; v_call: TRBV15
cdr3_aa: CASSLSGLAGTETQYF; cdr3_nt: TGTGCCAGCAGTCTAAGCGGACTAGCGGGAACAGAGACCCAGTACTTC; d_call: TRBD2; clone_size: -; j_call: TRBJ2-5; v_call: TRBV27
cdr3_aa: CASSSPGTYEQYF; cdr3_nt: TGTGCCAGCTCGTCACCGGGGACATACGAGCAGTACTTC; d_call: -; clone_size: -; j_call: TRBJ2-7; v_call: TRBV18
cdr3_aa: CASTLRGAGELFF; cdr3_nt: TGCGCCAGCACTCTAAGGGGAGCCGGGGAGCTGTTTTTT; d_call: -; clone_size: -; j_call: TRBJ2-2; v_call: TRBV10-2
cdr3_aa: CASSLLGGGDTQYF; cdr3_nt: TGTGCCAGCAGCTTGCTAGGTGGGGGGGATACGCAGTATTTT; d_call: -; clone_size: -; j_call: TRBJ2-3; v_call: TRBV7-2
cdr3_aa: CASSEARGLTNEKLFF; cdr3_nt: TGTGCCAGCAGTGAAGCGCGAGGGCTAACTAATGAAAAACTGTTTTTT; d_call: -; clone_size: -; j_call: TRBJ1-4; v_call: TRBV6-1
cdr3_aa: CASGGLDEQFF; cdr3_nt: TGTGCCAGCGGGGGGTTGGATGAGCAGTTCTTC; d_call: -; clone_size: -; j_call: TRBJ2-1; v_call: TRBV9
cdr3_aa: CASSHRDRGYGYTF; cdr3_nt: TGTGCCAGCAGCCACCGGGACAGGGGATATGGCTACACCTTC; d_call: TRBD1; clone_size: -; j_call: TRBJ1-2; v_call: TRBV7-8